This TCR beta chain was sequenced in a study of T cell changes during pregnancy in multiple sclerosis. Germline CDR1 and CDR2: MNHNS and SASEGT. The ends were cut back, 2 bases at V and 2 bases at J, with 13 bases in the middle. This CDR3 comprises 15 residues. The data were produced by immunoSEQ multiplex PCR, yet TCRdb's version contains in-frame clones alone and is incomplete. The data show over 45,000 clones, 91% seen once. This chain connects TRBV6-1 to TRBJ2-7; no definite D call. The receptor was derived from a female donor with multiple sclerosis, enrolled in a pregnancy study. This material consisted of CD8+ T cells from peripheral blood mononuclear cells, taken after pregnancy. CDR3 sequence: CASSESYSLTYEQYF. CDR3 bases: TGTGCCAGCAGTGAATCGTATAGCCTCACCTACGAGCAGTACTTC.